These 17 T cell receptor beta chains were sequenced from one sample in a study of CD8 T cells in Susac syndrome. RNA in amounts of 0.5 to 1 ug was reverse transcribed with random hexamers. TCRdb reprocessed the immunoSEQ multiplex PCR reads with MiXCR, giving one entry per CDR3 protein. The sample lists over 140,000 distinct CDR3 sequences, more than 85% seen once, with roughly 0.15% in the top ten. Sample: CD4+ T cells from PBMCs. Receptors were obtained from a human donor with Susac syndrome.

The chain joins TRBV30 to TRBJ2-7; 7 positions agree with TRBD1. V was pared by 5 bases and J by 2 bases, with 3 bases of the junction left unmatched. Germline V gives CDR1 GTSNPN, CDR2 SVGIG (reference sequence). The CDR3 length is 12 residues. The CDR3 DNA reads TGTGCCTGGTCTACAGGGGCCTACGAGCAGTACTTC. Translation: CAWSTGAYEQYF.

The V and J genes are TRBV11-3 and TRBJ2-5; D uncertain. Germline loops: CDR1 SGHNT, CDR2 YENEEA. The V gene lost 2 bases and the J gene lost 5 bases, with 9 bases spanning the gap. The CDR3 covers 13 residues. The DNA of the CDR3 is TGTGCCAGCAGCTTAAGTGGGTCGGAGACCCAGTACTTC. This gives the protein CASSLSGSETQYF.

V and J are TRBV30 and TRBJ1-1; no firm D call. Trimming shortened V by 4 bases and J by 4 bases, and 16 bases separated the two germline ends. Germline CDR1 and CDR2: GTSNPN and SVGIG (reference sequence). CDR3 size: 14 residues. This CDR3 is CAWTEGLRRTEAFF. The CDR3 nucleotides read TGTGCCTGGACCGAAGGGCTTCGGCGCACTGAAGCTTTCTTT.

This clonotype occurred once. The CDR3 protein is CSASPPTGQGLGQETQYF. The CDR3 nucleotides are TGCAGTGCTAGTCCCCCCACGGGACAGGGTCTGGGGCAAGAGACCCAGTACTTC. V is TRBV20-1 and J is TRBJ2-5, with 9 nucleotides matching TRBD1. Germline trimming cut 3 bases from V and 2 bases from J; bases unmatched to any gene: 16. The CDR3 loop spans 18 amino acids. CDR1 and CDR2 from the germline V gene are DFQATT and SNEGSKA (reference sequence).

This chain joins TRBV7-9 and TRBJ2-3; tentatively, D is TRBD2 (5 bases). Germline lookup yields CDR1 SEHNR and CDR2 FQNEAQ (reference sequence). V gave up 1 base and J gave up 3 bases, with 17 bases separating them. The CDR3 consists of 17 residues. The CDR3 spells CASSLGRADWGTDTQYF. Here the CDR3 DNA reads TGTGCCAGCAGCTTAGGAAGGGCGGACTGGGGTACAGATACGCAGTATTTT.

This chain joins TRBV18 and TRBJ2-7; D tentatively reads TRBD1 or TRBD2 (5 bases each). V was clipped by 6 bases and J by 5 bases, with 17 bases between them. Germline V gives CDR1 KGHSH, CDR2 LQKENI. The CDR3 sequence is 14 residues long. Here the CDR3 reads CASSPGGGIHEQYF. As DNA, the CDR3 is TGTGCCAGCTCTCCCGGTGGGGGAATCCACGAGCAGTACTTC.

The CDR3: CASSYRLVEQFF. In nucleotides, the CDR3 is TGTGCCAGCAGTTACCGACTGGTGGAGCAGTTCTTC. The chain is built from TRBV6-6 and TRBJ2-1, with D unresolved. The CDR3 runs to 12 residues. The V and J ends lost 2 bases and 10 bases respectively, with 9 bases between them. Per germline, CDR1 MNHNY and CDR2 SVGAGI (reference sequence).

The chain links TRBV30 to TRBJ2-2; D is uncertain. The germline V gene has CDR1 GTSNPN and CDR2 SVGIG (reference sequence). The CDR3 is 14 amino acids. V gave up 0 bases and J gave up 3 bases, with 8 bases separating them. The CDR3 is CAWSVGIDTGELFF. The CDR3 nucleotides are TGTGCCTGGAGTGTAGGGATCGACACCGGGGAGCTGTTTTTT.

CDR3 residues: CASKGDRGYEQYF. The CDR3 DNA follows: TGTGCCAGCAAAGGGGACAGGGGATACGAGCAGTACTTC. The chain links TRBV28 to TRBJ2-7, with TRBD1 matching over 10 bases. CDR1 MDHEN and CDR2 SYDVKM come from the germline V gene. V dropped 7 bases and J dropped 4; count of bases not matched to a gene: 4. This CDR3 region has 13 residues.

The chain employs TRBV7-8 and TRBJ2-1; D is undetermined. CDR1 and CDR2 from the germline V gene are SGHVS and FQNEAQ. CDR3 length: 12 residues. V was shortened by 7 bases and J by 10 bases, with 14 bases between the two germline ends. The CDR3: CASTDSIMEQFF. The CDR3 DNA is TGTGCCAGCACCGACTCGATAATGGAGCAGTTCTTC.

CDR3 DNA: TGTGCCAGCAGCAAAGATAAAAACTCTGGAAACACCATATATTTT. It codes for CASSKDKNSGNTIYF. This chain connects TRBV21-1 to TRBJ1-3. TRBV21-1 constitutes a pseudogene. The CDR3 is 15 amino acids.

This chain joins TRBV7-9 and TRBJ2-5; TRBD2 aligns across 9 bases. This CDR3 region has 16 residues. The germline V gene has CDR1 SEHNR and CDR2 FQNEAQ (reference sequence). The trim removed 5 bases at V and 7 bases at J, leaving 14 bases unmatched. CDR3 DNA: TGTGCCAGCAGCGCCTCTCCGGGACTAGCCTTTGGGACCCAGTACTTC. Its translation: CASSASPGLAFGTQYF.

The chain links TRBV11-2 to TRBJ2-3, with 8 bases that match TRBD2. CDR1 is SGHAT, CDR2 FQNNGV, per germline. Trimming removed 1 base from V and 4 bases from J; junction bases left unmatched: 10. This CDR3 is built from 17 residues. CDR3 coding DNA: TGTGCCAGCAGCTTAGGGTACAGCGGGAGATTAGCAGATACGCAGTATTTT. Its protein product is CASSLGYSGRLADTQYF.

The chain links TRBV5-5 to TRBJ2-5; 8 bases line up with TRBD1. CDR1 and CDR2 (germline): SGHKS, YYEKEE (reference sequence). With V trimmed by 3 bases and J by 5 bases, 6 bases remained unmatched. This CDR3 has 14 amino acids. The CDR3 region is CASSWGQGAETQYF. As DNA, the CDR3 is TGTGCCAGCAGCTGGGGCCAGGGGGCGGAGACCCAGTACTTC.

The V and J genes are TRBV14 and TRBJ1-1; no firm D call. The CDR3 has 12 amino acids. Trimming took 4 bases from V and 4 from J, leaving 7 bases between them. Germline V gives CDR1 SGHDN, CDR2 FVKESK. The CDR3 DNA sequence: TGTGCCAGCAGCCGATCGGCCACTGAAGCTTTCTTT. This encodes CASSRSATEAFF.

The chain uses TRBV3-1 and TRBJ1-2; D gene uncertain. V lost 4 bases to trimming and J lost 8 bases, with 14 bases between them. The CDR3 sequence is 13 residues long. CDR1 is LGHDT and CDR2 is YNNKEL in the germline V gene (reference sequence). CDR3: CASSPTAVQGYTF. The CDR3, as DNA: TGTGCCAGCAGCCCCACGGCGGTCCAGGGCTACACCTTC.

V is TRBV25-1 and J is TRBJ1-4; no clear D. Per the germline V gene, CDR1 is MGHDK and CDR2 is SYGVNS. There are 11 residues in the CDR3. The V gene lost 3 bases and the J gene lost 7 bases, with 3 bases spanning the gap. The CDR3, as DNA: TGTGCCAGCAGTGACGTTGAAAAACTGTTTTTT. Protein sequence: CASSDVEKLFF.